The rows below give T cell receptor beta chains drawn from one sample of a study of cytomegalovirus exposure and HLA in healthy donors. Assay: immunoSEQ multiplex PCR; the TCRdb copy retains only in-frame clones and omits some. The sample comprises approximately 160,000 clones, about 80% of which are singletons, and about 9.1% rests with the top ten. Specimen: PBMCs. The receptors were gathered from a man in his late teens or twenties in good health and CMV-seropositive. Each CDR3 is given with its conserved first and last residue. Each record gives: CDR3 DNA, CDR3 protein, clone size, J gene, V gene, D gene. D genes are given only for firm matches. Not all rows give a size; the values are once, few, many and, for expanded clones, a class.

TGCGCCAGCAGCCAGACTATCATGGACAGGAGCAATCAGCCCCAGCATTTT | CASSQTIMDRSNQPQHF | . | TRBJ1-5 | TRBV4-3 | TRBD1
TGTGCCAGCAGCCGGGACAGGGTACCCCCTTGGCTGCAGTATTTT | CASSRDRVPPWLQYF | . | TRBJ2-3 | TRBV7-8 | TRBD1
TGTGCCAGTAGTATAGGGACAGGTGGCTCCTATAGCTACACCTTC | CASSIGTGGSYSYTF | once | TRBJ1-2 | TRBV19 | TRBD1
TGCAGCGTGACCGGGACAAGGCCTGATGGTGGCTACACCTTC | CSVTGTRPDGGYTF | few | TRBJ1-2 | TRBV29-1 | .
TGTGCCACCAACAGGAGACATAATCAGCCCCAGCATTTT | CATNRRHNQPQHF | medium-sized | TRBJ1-5 | TRBV27 | .
TGCAGCGTCACAGGGAACTATGGCTACACCTTC | CSVTGNYGYTF | . | TRBJ1-2 | TRBV29-1 | .
TGTGCCAGCAGCTTGGATGGACAGGGGGCCAGCAATCAGCCCCAGCATTTT | CASSLDGQGASNQPQHF | . | TRBJ1-5 | TRBV5-4 | TRBD1
TGTGCCAGCAGCTTAGCGCAGGGGGCGTTTTACGAGCAGTACTTC | CASSLAQGAFYEQYF | . | TRBJ2-7 | TRBV7-8 | TRBD1
TGCGCCAGCAGCCAAGCGGGCACAGATACGCAGTATTTT | CASSQAGTDTQYF | . | TRBJ2-3 | TRBV4-3 | .
TGTGCCAGCAGCCGGGACAGTAGCAATCAGCCCCAGCATTTT | CASSRDSSNQPQHF | . | TRBJ1-5 | TRBV7-9 | TRBD1
TGTGCCAGCAGCGTAGTGGGATCGACAGAGACGCAGTATTTT | CASSVVGSTETQYF | . | TRBJ2-3 | TRBV9 | .
TGCAGCGTACTGGATGGAGTCTCGACCTACAATGAGCAGTTCTTC | CSVLDGVSTYNEQFF | . | TRBJ2-1 | TRBV29-1 | .
TGTGCCAGCAGTGAAGCTGCGGCCCACTACGAGCAGTACTTC | CASSEAAAHYEQYF | . | TRBJ2-7 | TRBV6-1 | .
TGTGCCAGCACCCTGGACAACTACGATCAGCCCCAGCATTTT | CASTLDNYDQPQHF | . | TRBJ1-5 | TRBV28 | .
TGTGCCAGCAGTGGTCAGCGGGATACGCAGTATTTT | CASSGQRDTQYF | few | TRBJ2-3 | TRBV2 | .
TGTGCCAGCAGCTTCGGGGATGGCTACACCTTC | CASSFGDGYTF | . | TRBJ1-2 | TRBV7-9 | .
TGTGCCTGGAGTAGGACTAGAAACAATGAGCAGTTCTTC | CAWSRTRNNEQFF | few | TRBJ2-1 | TRBV30 | TRBD2
TGCGCCAGCAGTGAGTCCGCAGGGTCGGGAAACACCATATATTTT | CASSESAGSGNTIYF | . | TRBJ1-3 | TRBV10-2 | .
TGTGCCAGCAGCCCCCTTCCCAGGGCAGGCGAGAGGAATGAGCAGTTCTTC | CASSPLPRAGERNEQFF | . | TRBJ2-1 | TRBV5-8 | .
TGCGCCAGTACCGGGGGGCTATTTGGTGAGCAGTTCTTC | CASTGGLFGEQFF | . | TRBJ2-1 | TRBV10-2 | .
TGCGCCAGCAGCTCCCAGGGGGGCCTTGACCTCGAGCAGTACTTC | CASSSQGGLDLEQYF | . | TRBJ2-7 | TRBV5-1 | .
TGTGCCATCAGTGAACAGGGGGCGCTTGGCAATCAGCCCCAGCATTTT | CAISEQGALGNQPQHF | . | TRBJ1-5 | TRBV10-3 | TRBD1